This TCR beta chain stems from a study of shared clonotypes between healthy human individuals. The assay was run at deep level. Method: immunoSEQ multiplex PCR; TCRdb's copy keeps in-frame clones and lacks some. This table has roughly 1,500,000 clones, 98% appearing once. The CDR3 is 15 residues long. Trimming removed 3 bases at V and 6 bases at J, with 16 bases between. Germline V lookup: CDR1 KGHSH, CDR2 LQKENI. Whole-study findings and limits: Several donors held approximately 4.6% of naive CD4 clonotypes in common.

Notes on this clone: Its antigen is not identified.

The clonotype was recovered from a man aged 25 to 45 in good health. Sequencing input: naive CD4+ T cells sorted from blood. The sample's subset: CD45RA+ positively selected. The rearrangement joins TRBV18 to TRBJ2-3, with D tentatively TRBD1 (5 bases). The CDR3 loop is CASSPTSRVGDTQYF. The CDR3 region has the DNA TGTGCCAGCTCACCTACATCCAGGGTAGGCGATACGCAGTATTTT.